The clone carrying this T cell receptor (beta chain) was seen a few times. Its antigen is unknown. Making the TCR beta libraries involved quantitative 5'-RACE with molecular barcodes. TCRdb itself ran the 5' RACE reads through MiXCR, one entry per CDR3 protein. The table shows tens of thousands of distinct CDR3 sequences, with 16% occurring only once. This specimen comes from a study of CD8 T cells in ankylosing spondylitis. V lost 3 bases and J lost 7, with 12 bases in between. The CDR3 is made up of 13 amino acids. CDR1 MGHDK and CDR2 SYGVNS come from the germline V gene. Findings and limits, study-wide: Within matched ankylosing spondylitis synovial fluid, disease-linked clones were reportedly significantly enriched. For ankylosing spondylitis blood, a TCR beta motif of seven to nine highly homologous variants appeared characteristic. A CD8+ phenotype characterized the disease-linked clones, which were relatively rare in peripheral blood.

The specimen sequenced was blood. The gene calls are TRBV25-1 and TRBJ2-5; D is unresolved. The origin of this receptor is a male donor with ankylosing spondylitis or in good health (not recorded which). CDR3 amino acids: CASSDPDKATQYF. For the CDR3, the DNA is TGTGCCAGCAGTGACCCAGATAAAGCGACCCAGTACTTC.